This T cell receptor beta chain was observed in a study of tumor and adjacent non-tumor tissue in lung cancer. Study-level information: Patients were aged about 31 to 76, approximately 11 men and about 5 women, stage I to III. Study-level results: Tumor repertoires had a smaller top 100 clone share than normal lung. Patients with more diverse tumor TCRs had worse survival.

RNA was extracted from bulk tissue without any cell sorting. A remark on this clonotype: Its specificity is not known. Relative to the germline gene, one junction end is altered; a read error may explain this.

The CDR3 runs 16 residues. The germline V gene encodes CDR1 MDHEN and CDR2 SYDVKM. TCRbeta libraries were built with three rounds of nested PCR, modified from ARM-PCR. TCRdb re-analysed the multiplex PCR reads in MiXCR, keeping a single row per CDR3 protein. The table records 90,000 to 130,000 distinct CDR3 sequences, 84% of them present only once. Sequenced material: lung tumor tissue. The TCR comes from a man aged 70-80 years with non-small cell lung cancer. This chain connects TRBV28 to TRBJ2-7, with 10 positions matching TRBD1. The CDR3 DNA follows: TGTGCCATTAGGGGACAGGGGCTCCATCGGGCCTACGAGCAATACTTC. This translates into CAIRGQGLHRAYEQYF.